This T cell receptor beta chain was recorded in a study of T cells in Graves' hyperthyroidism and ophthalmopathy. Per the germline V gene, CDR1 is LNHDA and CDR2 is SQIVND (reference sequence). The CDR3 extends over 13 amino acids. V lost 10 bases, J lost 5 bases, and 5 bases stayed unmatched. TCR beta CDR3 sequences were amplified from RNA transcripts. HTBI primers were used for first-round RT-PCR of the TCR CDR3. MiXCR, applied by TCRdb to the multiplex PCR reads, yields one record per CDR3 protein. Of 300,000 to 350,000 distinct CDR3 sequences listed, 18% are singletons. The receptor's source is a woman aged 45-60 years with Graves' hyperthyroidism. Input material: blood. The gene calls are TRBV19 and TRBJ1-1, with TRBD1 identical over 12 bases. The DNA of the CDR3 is TGTGCCACTGGGACAGGGGGCTTTACTGAAGCTTTCTTT. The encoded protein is CATGTGGFTEAFF.